Sequencing of this T cell receptor (beta chain) was carried out in a study of cytomegalovirus exposure and HLA in healthy donors. 13 Jbeta primers and 60 Vbeta primers were used for the PCR. TCRdb's table, derived via immunoSEQ multiplex PCR, lists solely in-frame clones and lacks some. The repertoire holds 150,000 to 200,000 clones, with around 80% as singletons. Trimming took off 5 bases at V and 2 bases at J, with 10 bases between the two ends. Germline V CDR1 and CDR2: WSHSY, SAAADI. The CDR3 is 13 residues long. The receptor's source is a woman aged 18-29 years in good health and CMV-seropositive. The sequencing sample was made of PBMCs. The chain has TRBV10-2 and TRBJ2-7, with D perhaps matching TRBD1 (6 bases). The CDR3 DNA is TGCGCCAGCAGTTACACAGGGCCCTACGAGCAGTACTTC. Translating it yields CASSYTGPYEQYF.